The source of this TCR beta chain is a study of synovial regulatory T cells in juvenile arthritis. Study information: One patient received methotrexate plus infliximab; one lacked treatment information.

The synovial samples were synovial fluid, paired with peripheral blood from each active arthritis patient. FOXP3 TSDR demethylation in synovial Tregs matched blood and healthy-donor Tregs. The table came from immunoSEQ multiplex PCR; TCRdb's copy has only in-frame clones and leaves some out. The sample shows almost 2,500 clones, and roughly an eighth sits with its ten largest clones. Per germline, CDR1 SGHRS and CDR2 YFSETQ. The CDR3 runs to 16 residues. No DNA has been recorded. By frequency, this clone registers medium-sized (0.01 to 0.1%). The rearrangement uses TRBV5-1 and TRBJ1-2; the D call of TRBD1 rests on TCRdb alone, since no DNA is present to check it. Sequenced material: Treg cells from the synovium. The TCR originated in a donor between 2 and 35 years old with juvenile idiopathic arthritis. CDR3 in amino acids: CASSFLETGTRDGYTF.